These 30 T cell receptor beta chains originate from one sample sequenced in a study of blood T cell repertoires in COVID-19. This table comes from immunoSEQ multiplex PCR, and its TCRdb copy is limited to in-frame clones, with some not included. The table shows about 65,000 clones, with 75% to 90% occurring only once. The specimen was peripheral blood. Source of these receptors: a man older than 75 with acute or convalescent COVID-19.

The rearrangement links TRBV4-1 to TRBJ1-4; TRBD1 might be the D (6 bases). The CDR3 contains 14 residues. The germline V gene encodes CDR1 MGHRA and CDR2 YSYEKL. V was shortened by 4 bases and J by 8 bases, with 14 bases between the two germline ends. CDR3 protein: CASSLQGREEKLFF. CDR3 in DNA: TGCGCCAGCAGCCTCCAGGGGCGAGAAGAAAAACTGTTTTTT.

J is TRBJ2-7 and V is TRBV27, with 11 bases identical to TRBD1. The trim removed 4 bases at V and 4 bases at J, leaving 6 bases unmatched. CDR3 length: 15 amino acids. Germline V lookup: CDR1 MNHEY, CDR2 SMNVEV (reference sequence). CDR3 nucleotides: TGTGCCAGCAGTTCTCTCGGGACAGGGGGATACGAGCAGTACTTC. This gives the protein CASSSLGTGGYEQYF.

V and J are TRBV5-6 and TRBJ2-5; perhaps TRBD1 as D (6 bases). CDR1 and CDR2 from the germline V gene are SGHDT and YYEEEE. Trimming took off 1 base at V and 4 bases at J, with 11 bases between the two ends. The CDR3 loop spans 14 amino acids. CDR3 sequence reads: CASSLWQGTETQYF. DNA of the CDR3: TGTGCCAGCAGCTTGTGGCAGGGGACAGAGACCCAGTACTTC.

The rearrangement joins TRBV2 to TRBJ2-7, with 8 nucleotides matching TRBD1. With V trimmed by 5 bases and J by 5 bases, 8 bases remained unmatched. The germline V gene encodes CDR1 SNHLY and CDR2 FYNNEI. CDR3 size: 14 residues. The CDR3 region is CASSKDQGAHEQYF. In nucleotides, the CDR3 is TGTGCCAGCAGTAAAGATCAGGGGGCCCACGAGCAGTACTTC.

The chain is built from TRBV7-9 and TRBJ2-1; 7 nucleotides align to TRBD2. Germline V gene sequence: CDR1 SEHNR, CDR2 FQNEAQ (reference sequence). Unmatched junction bases numbered 6, after V lost 3 bases and J lost 4 bases. The CDR3 runs 15 residues. In DNA form, the CDR3 reads TGTGCCAGCAGCTTGATGGCGGGGGTGTACAATGAGCAGTTCTTC. Its protein product is CASSLMAGVYNEQFF.

This chain uses TRBV6-9 with TRBJ1-6, with TRBD1 matching 8 bases. Germline V gene sequence: CDR1 MNHGY, CDR2 SVAAGI. Trimming cost V 2 bases and J 5 bases; bases outside gene matches: 11. The CDR3 sequence is 18 residues long. CDR3 sequence: CASSYGDRNRLHNSPLHF. In DNA form, the CDR3 reads TGTGCCAGCAGTTATGGGGACAGGAACCGTCTTCATAATTCACCCCTCCACTTT.

This chain links TRBV12-5 with TRBJ2-7, with TRBD1 matching over 7 bases. There are 14 residues in the CDR3. J gave up 3 bases and V 4 bases, and 6 bases lay outside the gene matches. Germline V CDR1 and CDR2: LGHNT, FRNRAP. The CDR3 here is CASGSPRQGYEQYF. DNA for the CDR3: TGTGCTAGTGGTTCCCCCCGACAGGGCTACGAGCAGTACTTC.

The rearrangement joins TRBV30 to TRBJ2-7; 9 bases map to TRBD1. With V trimmed by 6 bases and J by 2 bases, 5 bases remained unmatched. Per the germline V gene, CDR1 is GTSNPN and CDR2 is SVGIG (reference sequence). The CDR3 consists of 13 residues. For the CDR3, the DNA is TGTGCCTGCAACAGGGGGCGCACCTACGAGCAGTACTTC. It specifies CACNRGRTYEQYF.

V is TRBV9 and J is TRBJ2-1; a weak D match, TRBD2 (6 bases). Trimming pared 3 bases from V and 1 base from J, leaving 14 bases between. This CDR3 contains 16 residues. Per the germline V gene, CDR1 is SGDLS and CDR2 is YYNGEE. The CDR3 sequence: CASSGSAGRSYNEQFF. The CDR3 DNA reads as TGTGCCAGCAGCGGGAGCGCGGGAAGGTCCTACAATGAGCAGTTCTTC.

The rearrangement joins TRBV11-2 to TRBJ2-7; 10 bases fit TRBD2. Germline CDR1 is SGHAT and CDR2 is FQNNGV. The CDR3 sequence is 14 residues long. The V segment lost 4 bases and the J segment 2 bases; nucleotides outside the gene matches: 2. CDR3 residues: CASSSTSGAYEQYF. The CDR3 region has the DNA TGTGCCAGCAGCTCCACTAGCGGGGCCTACGAGCAGTACTTC. The whole variable domain, remainder taken from reference TRBV11-2 and TRBJ2-7, is EAGVAQSPRYKIIEKRQSVAFWCNPISGHATLYWYQQILGQGPKLLIQFQNNGVVDDSQLPKDRFSAERLKGVDSTLKIQPAKLEDSAVYLCASSSTSGAYEQYFGPGTRLTVT.

The rearrangement joins TRBV4-1 to TRBJ1-2; TRBD1 agrees at 7 bases. The V segment lost 0 bases and the J segment 2 bases; nucleotides outside the gene matches: 6. From germline, CDR1 is MGHRA and CDR2 YSYEKL. This CDR3 has 16 residues. CDR3 nucleotides: TGCGCCAGCAGCCAAGATCCCAGGGGGAGAAACTATGGCTACACCTTC. It translates to CASSQDPRGRNYGYTF.

V gene TRBV2 combines with J gene TRBJ1-1, with 11 positions matching TRBD1. Trimming took 5 bases from V and 12 from J; bases not matched to a gene: 5. The CDR3 spans 12 residues. Germline V gene data show CDR1 as SNHLY and CDR2 as FYNNEI. The CDR3 loop reads CASSRDRGTTFF. The CDR3, as DNA: TGTGCCAGCAGTAGGGACAGGGGGACGACTTTCTTT.

V and J are TRBV25-1 and TRBJ1-2; D is perhaps TRBD1 (6 bases). The germline V and J ends were trimmed by 7 bases and 6 bases, with 12 bases remaining between them. CDR1 and CDR2 from the germline V gene are MGHDK and SYGVNS. The CDR3 sequence is 12 residues long. In DNA, the CDR3 is TGTGCCAGCATGAACAGGGCGGATGGCTACACCTTC. Encoded protein: CASMNRADGYTF.

The chain couples TRBV2 to TRBJ2-2; TRBD1 might be the D (6 bases). Looked up from germline, CDR1 is SNHLY and CDR2 is FYNNEI. This CDR3 comprises 14 residues. Trimming pared 4 bases from V and 6 bases from J, leaving 12 bases between. The CDR3 DNA follows: TGTGCCAGCAGTGTTTTGGGGGCCGCCGGGGAGCTGTTTTTT. It codes for CASSVLGAAGELFF. Filled out from reference TRBV2 and TRBJ2-2, the complete variable domain reads EPEVTQTPSHQVTQMGQEVILRCVPISNHLYFYWYRQILGQKVEFLVSFYNNEISEKSEIFDDQFSVERPDGSNFTLKIRSTKLEDSAMYFCASSVLGAAGELFFGEGSRLTVL.

V usage is TRBV11-2 and J usage is TRBJ2-5; D not resolved. The CDR3 is made up of 14 amino acids. Germline V CDR1 and CDR2: SGHAT, FQNNGV. The germline V and J ends were trimmed by 2 bases and 5 bases, with 12 bases remaining between them. This CDR3 reads CASSLRPPRETQYF. The CDR3 DNA sequence: TGTGCCAGCAGCTTACGCCCCCCTCGGGAGACCCAGTACTTC.

The rearrangement joins TRBV2 to TRBJ1-4, with D uncertain. The CDR3 covers 12 residues. The ends were cut back, 7 bases at V and 8 bases at J, with 11 bases in the middle. CDR1 SNHLY and CDR2 FYNNEI come from the germline V gene. The CDR3 sequence is CASIAEGEKLFF. CDR3 DNA: TGTGCCAGCATAGCGGAAGGAGAAAAACTGTTTTTT. Full variable domain (rest looked up from reference TRBV2 and TRBJ1-4): EPEVTQTPSHQVTQMGQEVILRCVPISNHLYFYWYRQILGQKVEFLVSFYNNEISEKSEIFDDQFSVERPDGSNFTLKIRSTKLEDSAMYFCASIAEGEKLFFGSGTQLSVL.

The chain combines TRBV5-1 with TRBJ2-2; TRBD1 matches at 8 bases. The CDR3 sequence is 15 residues long. The ends lost 3 bases at V and 1 base at J; junction bases unmatched: 2. Germline V gives CDR1 SGHRS, CDR2 YFSETQ. The CDR3 sequence is CASSSGTGNTGELFF. Written as DNA, the CDR3 is TGCGCCAGCAGCTCCGGGACAGGGAACACCGGGGAGCTGTTTTTT.

The V and J genes are TRBV7-3 and TRBJ2-5; no clear D gene. V lost 5 bases and J 1 base, leaving 8 bases between the germline ends. The germline CDR1 and CDR2 sequences are SGHTA and FQGTGA. The CDR3 length is 13 residues. CDR3 nucleotide sequence: TGTGCCAGCAGCCCCGTCTTCCAAGAGACCCAGTACTTC. It yields the protein CASSPVFQETQYF.

The chain links TRBV5-1 to TRBJ2-7; 7 bases map to TRBD1. Germline CDR1 reads SGHRS; CDR2 reads YFSETQ. The CDR3 contains 14 residues. The J segment lost 5 bases and the V segment lost 1 base, leaving 6 bases of the junction unmatched. The CDR3 loop is CASSLYRGVDEQYF. The CDR3, as DNA: TGCGCCAGCAGCTTGTACAGGGGAGTGGACGAGCAGTACTTC.

The chain is built from TRBV9 and TRBJ2-2, with D unclear. The CDR3 is 14 residues long. Trimming removed 3 bases at V and 5 bases at J, with 11 bases between. Germline values: CDR1 SGDLS, CDR2 YYNGEE. CDR3 residues: CASSGRQTTGELFF. In nucleotides, the CDR3 is TGTGCCAGCAGCGGTCGGCAGACAACCGGGGAGCTGTTTTTT.

V and J are TRBV18 and TRBJ1-3; possibly TRBD1 for D (5 bases). Germline V gene sequence: CDR1 KGHSH, CDR2 LQKENI. V dropped 5 bases and J dropped 2 bases, with 19 bases sitting between them. This CDR3 is 17 amino acids long. CDR3 region: CASSGRGVNVAGNTIYF. CDR3 sequence (DNA): TGTGCCAGCTCAGGGAGGGGCGTTAATGTGGCTGGAAACACCATATATTTT.

V is TRBV19 and J is TRBJ1-3, with 8 positions matching TRBD1. V lost 5 bases and J lost 0; bases outside the gene matches: 15. Germline CDR1 reads LNHDA; CDR2 reads SQIVND (reference sequence). CDR3 size: 19 residues. CDR3 in DNA: TGTGCCAGTAGTTTTCAGCGGGACAGGAGAGGGGCCTCTGGAAACACCATATATTTT. Its protein is CASSFQRDRRGASGNTIYF.

The rearrangement joins TRBV11-3 to TRBJ1-1, with 8 bases fitting TRBD1. The CDR3 is made up of 14 amino acids. Unmatched junction bases numbered 8, after V lost 5 bases and J lost 6 bases. In germline, CDR1 is SGHNT, CDR2 YENEEA. The CDR3 loop is CASSAQGAWAEAFF. The DNA for the CDR3 is TGTGCCAGCAGCGCGCAGGGGGCGTGGGCTGAAGCTTTCTTT. Full variable domain (missing parts from reference TRBV11-3 and TRBJ1-1): EAGVVQSPRYKIIEKKQPVAFWCNPISGHNTLYWYLQNLGQGPELLIRYENEEAVDDSQLPKDRFSAERLKGVDSTLKIQPAELGDSAVYLCASSAQGAWAEAFFGQGTRLTVV.

V gene TRBV19 combines with J gene TRBJ2-7, with D possibly matching TRBD2 (6 bases). The CDR3 contains 15 residues. Germline assignment: CDR1 LNHDA and CDR2 SQIVND (reference sequence). V was clipped by 3 bases and J by 2 bases, with 14 bases between them. The CDR3 nucleotides are TGTGCCAGTAGTATTGGGGGGTTTGGGGCCTACGAGCAGTACTTC. As protein: CASSIGGFGAYEQYF.

This clone turned up a few times. V and J are TRBV12-3 or TRBV12-4 and TRBJ1-1; perhaps TRBD1 as D (6 bases). The CDR3 is made up of 12 amino acids. V gave up 9 bases and J gave up 0 bases, with 8 bases separating them. The CDR3 DNA sequence: TGTGCCAGTGGGGACATGAACACTGAAGCTTTCTTT. As protein: CASGDMNTEAFF.

This clone was found once. The chain recombines TRBV9 with TRBJ1-3; possibly TRBD1 for D (6 bases). The CDR3 is 15 amino acids. V gave up 4 bases and J gave up 6 bases, with 17 bases separating them. Per germline, CDR1 SGDLS and CDR2 YYNGEE. CDR3: CASSSSGTSTNTIYF. CDR3 nucleotides: TGTGCCAGCAGCTCATCCGGGACAAGCACAAACACCATATATTTT.

The rearrangement links TRBV28 to TRBJ1-5, with 7 positions matching TRBD1. This CDR3 has 14 residues. The germline gives CDR1 MDHEN, CDR2 SYDVKM. J gave up 2 bases and V 3 bases, and 1 base lay outside the gene matches. This CDR3 reads CASSFRGRNQPQHF. The CDR3 bases are TGTGCCAGCAGTTTTAGGGGGCGCAATCAGCCCCAGCATTTT.

This clone was seen ten or more times. This chain joins TRBV7-9 and TRBJ2-2, with 8 positions matching TRBD2. CDR1 SEHNR and CDR2 FQNEAQ come from the germline V gene (reference sequence). The CDR3 spans 16 residues. The J segment lost 6 bases and the V segment lost 5 bases, leaving 11 bases of the junction unmatched. CDR3 DNA: TGTGCCAGCAGCAAGGGCCGGGGGGGCGATGCCGGGGAGCTGTTTTTT. Residues: CASSKGRGGDAGELFF.

J is TRBJ2-2 and V is TRBV11-2; D may be TRBD1 (6 bases). V was shortened by 1 base and J by 3 bases, with 9 bases between the two germline ends. The CDR3 is made up of 15 amino acids. The germline gives CDR1 SGHAT, CDR2 FQNNGV. The CDR3 is CASSLARGDTGELFF. The CDR3 DNA sequence: TGTGCCAGCAGCTTAGCCAGGGGTGACACCGGGGAGCTGTTTTTT.

The chain employs TRBV30 and TRBJ2-7, with TRBD1 matching over 12 bases. CDR3 length: 15 amino acids. The V gene's germline CDR1 is GTSNPN and CDR2 SVGIG (reference sequence). J lost 3 bases, V lost 1 base, and 4 bases had no gene match. CDR3 region: CAWSGGTGGFYEQYF. The CDR3 DNA reads TGTGCCTGGAGTGGGGGGACAGGGGGCTTCTACGAGCAGTACTTC.